Following are 7 T cell receptor beta chains from one sample sequenced in a study of blood T cells in healthy people across ages. Primers used in a second PCR of roughly 7 to 12 cycles were a sample-barcoded 5' primer and a J-beta primer mix. Via MiXCR, TCRdb re-called the 5' RACE reads, giving one row per CDR3 protein. The repertoire holds some 1.7 million distinct CDR3 sequences, with 28% as singletons. Sequencing input: blood. The source of these receptors is a woman in her 30s in good health.

This chain joins TRBV6-2 or TRBV6-3 and TRBJ2-7; D unresolved. Looked up from germline, CDR1 is MNHEY and CDR2 is SVGEGT. V lost 5 bases, J lost 1 base, and 12 bases lay in between. CDR3 size: 14 residues. The CDR3 DNA follows: TGTGCCAGCAGTGGTTCAGCCCAATCCTACGAGCAGTACTTC. It translates to CASSGSAQSYEQYF.

In this sample, this clonotype turned up many times. The chain carries TRBV20-1 and TRBJ2-4; D is unresolved. Germline CDR1 is DFQATT and CDR2 is SNEGSKA (reference sequence). The CDR3 covers 15 residues. V shed 1 base and J shed 1 base, with 11 bases lying between them. This CDR3 reads CSARAPNRAKNIQYF. The CDR3 DNA follows: TGCAGTGCTAGAGCCCCTAACCGTGCCAAAAACATTCAGTACTTC.

The V call is TRBV27, the J call TRBJ2-2; D might be TRBD1 (5 bases). The V end was cut by 5 bases, the J end by 0 bases, with 16 bases between. The CDR3 length is 17 residues. From germline, CDR1 is MNHEY and CDR2 SMNVEV (reference sequence). In DNA form, the CDR3 reads TGTGCCAGCAGTCCCTTTTCAGGGTCCACGAACACCGGGGAGCTGTTTTTT. Protein sequence: CASSPFSGSTNTGELFF.

This rearrangement joins TRBV3-1 to TRBJ2-3, with 15 bases identical to TRBD2. This CDR3 has 17 residues. Trimming cost V 0 bases and J 6 bases; bases outside gene matches: 4. Germline CDR1 reads LGHDT; CDR2 reads YNNKEL (reference sequence). The CDR3 bases are TGTGCCAGCAGCCAAGACGGACTAGCGGGGGGGCCGGATACGCAGTATTTT. It specifies CASSQDGLAGGPDTQYF.

The rearrangement joins TRBV4-3 to TRBJ2-7; D not resolved. With 2 bases removed from V and 0 bases from J, the gap between germline ends came to 8 bases. The CDR3 loop spans 14 amino acids. Per the germline V gene, CDR1 is LGHNA and CDR2 is YSLEER. The chain's CDR3 is CASSQYTGSYEQYF. The CDR3 DNA reads TGCGCCAGCAGCCAATACACGGGCTCCTACGAGCAGTACTTC.

Notes on this clonotype: The junction does not match germline at one end; this may be a read error. The CDR3 loop reads CASSVASTYQETQYF. The DNA of the CDR3 is TGCGCCAGCAGCGTAGCCTCTACGTACCAAGAGACCCAGTACTTC. This chain uses TRBV9 with TRBJ2-5; no definite D call. The CDR3 length is 15 residues. The germline CDR1 and CDR2 sequences are SGDLS and YYNGEE.

V and J are TRBV18 and TRBJ1-6; possibly TRBD1 for D (5 bases). The V end lost 3 bases, the J end lost 14 bases, and 14 bases lay between the germline ends. Germline V gene data show CDR1 as KGHSH and CDR2 as LQKENI. The CDR3 length is 13 residues. CDR3 region: CASSPLGPGALHF. Written as DNA, the CDR3 is TGTGCCAGCTCACCGCTCGGACCGGGGGCCCTCCACTTT.